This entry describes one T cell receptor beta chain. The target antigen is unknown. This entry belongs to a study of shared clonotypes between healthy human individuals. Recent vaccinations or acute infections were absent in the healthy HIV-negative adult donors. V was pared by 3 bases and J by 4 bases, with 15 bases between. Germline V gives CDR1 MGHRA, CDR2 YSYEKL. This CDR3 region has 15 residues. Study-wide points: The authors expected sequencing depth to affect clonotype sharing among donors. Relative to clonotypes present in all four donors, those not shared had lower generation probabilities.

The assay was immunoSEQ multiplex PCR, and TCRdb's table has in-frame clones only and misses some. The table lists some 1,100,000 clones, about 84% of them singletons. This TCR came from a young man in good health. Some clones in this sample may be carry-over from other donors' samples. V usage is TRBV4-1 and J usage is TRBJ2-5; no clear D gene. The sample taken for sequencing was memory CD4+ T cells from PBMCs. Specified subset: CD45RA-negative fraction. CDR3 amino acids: CASSHRPGMGETQYF. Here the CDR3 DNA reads TGCGCCAGCAGCCACCGACCTGGGATGGGAGAGACCCAGTACTTC.